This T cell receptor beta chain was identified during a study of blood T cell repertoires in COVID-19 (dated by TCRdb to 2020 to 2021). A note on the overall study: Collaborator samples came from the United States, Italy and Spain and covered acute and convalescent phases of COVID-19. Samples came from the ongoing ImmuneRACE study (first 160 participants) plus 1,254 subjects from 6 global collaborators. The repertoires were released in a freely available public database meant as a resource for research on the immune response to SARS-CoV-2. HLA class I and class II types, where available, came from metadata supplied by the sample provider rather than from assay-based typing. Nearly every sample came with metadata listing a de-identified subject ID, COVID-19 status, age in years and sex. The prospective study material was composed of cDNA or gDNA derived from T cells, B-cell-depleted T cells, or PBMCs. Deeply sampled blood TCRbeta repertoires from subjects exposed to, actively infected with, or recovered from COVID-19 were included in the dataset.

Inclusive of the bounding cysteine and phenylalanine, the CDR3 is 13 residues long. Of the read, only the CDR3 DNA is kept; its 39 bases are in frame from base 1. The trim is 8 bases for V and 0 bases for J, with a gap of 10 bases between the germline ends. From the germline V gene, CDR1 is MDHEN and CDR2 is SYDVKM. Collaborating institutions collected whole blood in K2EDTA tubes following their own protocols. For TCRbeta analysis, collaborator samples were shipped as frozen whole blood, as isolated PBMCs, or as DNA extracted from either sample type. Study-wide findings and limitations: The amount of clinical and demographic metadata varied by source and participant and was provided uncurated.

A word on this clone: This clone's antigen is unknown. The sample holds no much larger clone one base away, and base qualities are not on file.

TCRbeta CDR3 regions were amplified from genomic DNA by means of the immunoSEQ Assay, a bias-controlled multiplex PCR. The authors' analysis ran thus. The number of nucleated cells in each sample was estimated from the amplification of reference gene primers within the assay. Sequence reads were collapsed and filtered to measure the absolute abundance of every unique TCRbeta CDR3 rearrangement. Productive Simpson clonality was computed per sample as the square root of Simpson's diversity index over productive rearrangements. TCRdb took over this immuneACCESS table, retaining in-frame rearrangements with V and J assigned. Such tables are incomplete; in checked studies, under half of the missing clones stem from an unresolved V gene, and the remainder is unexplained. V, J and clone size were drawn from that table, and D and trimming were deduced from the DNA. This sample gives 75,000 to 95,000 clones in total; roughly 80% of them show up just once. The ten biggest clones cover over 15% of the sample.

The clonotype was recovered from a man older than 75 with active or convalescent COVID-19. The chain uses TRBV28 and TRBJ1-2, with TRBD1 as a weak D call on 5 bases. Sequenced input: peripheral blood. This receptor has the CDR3 CASVGPTNYGYTF. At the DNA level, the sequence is TGTGCCAGCGTGGGGCCTACTAACTATGGCTACACCTTC.